Listed below are T cell receptor beta chains from one sample, sequenced in a study of cytomegalovirus exposure and HLA in healthy donors. Libraries were prepared by immunoSEQ multiplex PCR; TCRdb keeps only in-frame clonotypes and omits some of them. In the table there are approximately 190,000 clones, about 80% of which are singletons. Source material: PBMCs. The receptors derive from a woman younger than 35 in good health and CMV-seropositive. Each CDR3 is given with its conserved first and last residue. The D gene is left open where the match is weak. Clone sizes are given selectively: once, few, many, or a class where the clone is expanded.

J gene	clone size	V gene	D gene	CDR3 protein	CDR3 DNA
TRBJ2-2	.	TRBV30	TRBD1	CAWSPLDRDSGELFF	TGTGCCTGGAGTCCCCTAGACAGGGACAGCGGGGAGCTGTTTTTT
TRBJ1-1	few	TRBV19	TRBD1	CASFRDRVRNTEAFF	TGTGCCAGTTTCCGGGACAGGGTCCGGAACACTGAAGCTTTCTTT
TRBJ2-3	.	TRBV5-4	TRBD1	CASSQYRDSDTDTQYF	TGTGCCAGCAGCCAGTACCGGGACAGCGACACAGATACGCAGTATTTT
TRBJ1-1	.	TRBV28	TRBD1	CASSSTGWSDTEAFF	TGTGCCAGCAGTTCGACAGGGTGGTCCGACACTGAAGCTTTCTTT
TRBJ1-1	.	TRBV29-1	.	CSVVEGITEAFF	TGCAGCGTTGTGGAGGGTATCACTGAAGCTTTCTTT
TRBJ2-7	.	TRBV5-1	TRBD2	CASSAIEAGAYEQYF	TGCGCCAGCAGCGCTATAGAGGCGGGGGCCTACGAGCAGTACTTC
TRBJ2-2	.	TRBV19	.	CASSIQVNTGELFF	TGTGCCAGTAGTATCCAGGTGAACACCGGGGAGCTGTTTTTT
TRBJ1-3	.	TRBV4-1	.	CASSQAGTPDGRHTIYF	TGCGCCAGCAGCCAAGCCGGGACACCCGACGGGCGGCACACCATATATTTT
TRBJ2-7	.	TRBV13	TRBD1	CASSWSGQGQDEQYF	TGTGCCAGCAGCTGGAGCGGACAGGGCCAAGACGAGCAGTACTTC
TRBJ1-1	.	TRBV30	.	CAWSPRITGVGGRAFF	TGTGCCTGGAGTCCCCGAATAACAGGAGTCGGGGGTAGAGCTTTCTTT
TRBJ1-2	.	TRBV6-4	.	CASVRNYGYTF	TGTGCCAGCGTCCGTAACTATGGCTACACCTTC
TRBJ2-3	.	TRBV6-1	.	CASSGLGGGTDTQYF	TGTGCCAGCAGTGGGCTCGGGGGAGGTACAGATACGCAGTATTTT
TRBJ2-5	.	TRBV13	.	CASSSGQETQYF	TGTGCCAGCAGCTCCGGTCAAGAGACCCAGTACTTC
TRBJ2-5	.	TRBV15	.	CATSRGGAEETQYF	TGTGCCACCAGCAGAGGTGGGGCAGAAGAGACCCAGTACTTC
TRBJ2-2	.	TRBV7-8	.	CASSFPAWATGELFF	TGTGCCAGCAGCTTTCCTGCTTGGGCCACCGGGGAGCTGTTTTTT
TRBJ2-5	.	TRBV7-9	.	CASSFSSDSGQYF	TGTGCCAGCAGCTTTAGCTCCGACTCTGGCCAGTACTTC
TRBJ2-5	.	TRBV7-9	TRBD1	CASSPVDRDQETQYF	TGTGCCAGCAGCCCGGTCGACAGGGACCAAGAGACCCAGTACTTC
TRBJ2-2	.	TRBV6-1	.	CASETHMANTGELFF	TGTGCCAGCGAGACACATATGGCGAACACCGGGGAGCTGTTTTTT
TRBJ2-1	once	TRBV7-8	TRBD1	CASSLARTGYNEQFF	TGTGCCAGCAGCTTAGCGCGGACAGGTTACAATGAGCAGTTCTTC
TRBJ1-5	.	TRBV6-6	.	CASTRAGGNQPQHF	TGTGCCAGTACCCGGGCAGGGGGCAATCAGCCCCAGCATTTT
TRBJ1-3	few	TRBV7-9	.	CASSPGGSGNTIYF	TGTGCCAGCAGCCCGGGGGGCTCTGGAAACACCATATATTTT
TRBJ1-5	.	TRBV6-1	.	CASSEVGTRNGQPQHF	TGTGCCAGCAGTGAAGTAGGGACAAGAAACGGCCAGCCCCAGCATTTT
TRBJ1-3	.	TRBV18	.	CASSPVQLVGNTIYF	TGTGCCAGCTCACCGGTGCAATTAGTTGGAAACACCATATATTTT
TRBJ1-2	.	TRBV27	TRBD1	CASSYGQGAYGYTF	TGTGCCAGCAGTTACGGACAGGGGGCCTATGGCTACACCTTC
TRBJ1-6	.	TRBV4-1	TRBD1	CASSPVTRTGPNSPLHF	TGCGCCAGCAGCCCGGTGACCAGGACAGGGCCTAATTCACCCCTCCACTTT
TRBJ2-4	.	TRBV5-6	.	CASRNRVRNIQYF	TGTGCCAGTAGAAACAGGGTGAGAAACATTCAGTACTTC
TRBJ1-1	few	TRBV19	.	CASSLHAGNTEAFF	TGTGCCAGTAGCCTACATGCAGGAAACACTGAAGCTTTCTTT
TRBJ2-1	.	TRBV6-1	TRBD2	CASSEASGGENEQFF	TGTGCCAGCAGTGAAGCTAGCGGGGGGGAAAATGAGCAGTTCTTC
TRBJ2-1	.	TRBV25-1	TRBD2	CASLAERGGLGEQFF	TGTGCCAGCCTGGCTGAGCGGGGGGGCCTGGGTGAGCAGTTCTTC
TRBJ1-1	.	TRBV7-9	.	CASSGDRRFTEAFF	TGTGCCAGCAGCGGCGACAGGAGGTTCACTGAAGCTTTCTTT
TRBJ1-1	.	TRBV6-5	.	CASSPAGRTEAFF	TGTGCCAGCAGTCCCGCCGGGAGAACTGAAGCTTTCTTT
TRBJ1-6	.	TRBV28	.	CASSLQGGSPLHF	TGTGCCAGCAGTTTGCAGGGAGGTTCACCCCTCCACTTT
TRBJ2-3	.	TRBV5-6	TRBD1	CASSHTGGWDTQYF	TGTGCCAGCAGCCATACAGGGGGGTGGGATACGCAGTATTTT
TRBJ2-2	few	TRBV6-1	TRBD2	CASSEHSGGAVGELFF	TGTGCCAGCAGTGAACATAGCGGGGGGGCCGTCGGGGAGCTGTTTTTT
TRBJ2-7	.	TRBV5-1	TRBD2	CASSLRLAGNYEQYF	TGCGCCAGCAGCTTGCGACTAGCGGGGAACTACGAGCAGTACTTC
TRBJ2-1	.	TRBV7-2	.	CASADSQLGNEQFF	TGTGCCAGCGCGGACTCCCAACTAGGCAATGAGCAGTTCTTC
TRBJ1-5	.	TRBV28	.	CASTDGWNQPQHF	TGTGCCAGCACAGACGGGTGGAATCAGCCCCAGCATTTT
TRBJ2-3	.	TRBV2	.	CATRGHSTDTQYF	TGTGCCACCAGGGGCCATAGCACAGATACGCAGTATTTT
TRBJ1-2	.	TRBV11-2	TRBD1	CASSPGPQGARYTF	TGTGCCAGCAGCCCCGGGCCACAGGGGGCCCGCTACACCTTC
TRBJ2-5	.	TRBV19	TRBD2	CASRDPGGPSGGRETQYF	TGTGCCAGTAGGGACCCGGGCGGCCCTAGCGGGGGGAGAGAGACCCAGTACTTC
TRBJ2-5	.	TRBV4-2	.	CASSQDLRGETQYF	TGTGCCAGCAGCCAAGATTTGCGAGGAGAGACCCAGTACTTC
TRBJ2-1	few	TRBV7-9	TRBD2	CASSLDWRGSYNEQFF	TGTGCCAGCAGCTTAGACTGGCGGGGGTCCTACAATGAGCAGTTCTTC
TRBJ1-3	.	TRBV5-1	.	CASSPRPVEPGNTIYF	TGCGCCAGCAGCCCTAGACCGGTAGAGCCTGGAAACACCATATATTTT
TRBJ1-4	once	TRBV5-4	.	CASRFSLNEKLFF	TGTGCCAGCAGGTTCAGTCTTAATGAAAAACTGTTTTTT
TRBJ1-2	.	TRBV7-6	TRBD1	CASSLAGTGGSYTF	TGTGCCAGCAGCTTAGCCGGGACAGGGGGGAGCTACACCTTC
TRBJ2-3	.	TRBV15	.	CATSRGQGGTDTQYF	TGTGCCACCAGCAGAGGGCAGGGGGGTACAGATACGCAGTATTTT
TRBJ1-2	few	TRBV29-1	.	CSAREDYGYTF	TGCAGCGCGAGGGAGGACTATGGCTACACCTTC